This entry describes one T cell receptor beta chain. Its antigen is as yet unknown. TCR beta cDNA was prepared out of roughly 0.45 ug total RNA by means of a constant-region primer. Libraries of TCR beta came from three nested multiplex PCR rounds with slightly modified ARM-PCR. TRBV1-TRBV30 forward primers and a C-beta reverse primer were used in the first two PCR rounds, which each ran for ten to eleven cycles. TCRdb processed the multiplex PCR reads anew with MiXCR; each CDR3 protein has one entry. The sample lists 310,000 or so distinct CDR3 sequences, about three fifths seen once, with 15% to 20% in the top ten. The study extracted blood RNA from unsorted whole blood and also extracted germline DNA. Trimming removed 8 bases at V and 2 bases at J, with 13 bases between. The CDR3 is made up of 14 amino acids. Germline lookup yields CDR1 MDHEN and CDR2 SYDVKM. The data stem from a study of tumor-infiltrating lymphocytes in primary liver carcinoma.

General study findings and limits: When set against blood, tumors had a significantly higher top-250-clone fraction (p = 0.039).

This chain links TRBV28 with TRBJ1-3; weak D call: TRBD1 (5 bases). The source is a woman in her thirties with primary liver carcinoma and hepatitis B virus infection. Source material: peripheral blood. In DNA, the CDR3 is TGTGCCAGCTCGCCAGGGCGTACTGGAAACACCATATATTTT. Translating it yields CASSPGRTGNTIYF. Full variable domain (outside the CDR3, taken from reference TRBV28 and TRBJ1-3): DVKVTQSSRYLVKRTGEKVFLECVQDMDHENMFWYRQDPGLGLRLIYFSYDVKMKEKGDIPEGYSVSREKKERFSLILESASTNQTSMYLCASSPGRTGNTIYFGEGSWLTVV.